Here is one TCR beta chain with its context. This entry belongs to a study of blood T cell repertoires in COVID-19. Study at large: There were acute and convalescent COVID-19 samples, and they came from the United States, Italy and Spain. T cells, B-cell-depleted T cells, or PBMCs supplied cDNA or gDNA.

The authors' processing: Reference gene primer amplification yielded estimated nucleated cell counts. Produced via immunoSEQ multiplex PCR; TCRdb's table is partial and in-frame only. The DNA was the basis for D and trimming; V, J and clone size are from that table. Here the sample spans 200,000 to 250,000 clones, around four fifths being singletons. With 8 bases clipped from V and 4 bases from J, the junction kept 6 bases outside the gene matches. Germline CDR1 reads SGHTA; CDR2 reads FQGNSA. The CDR3 is made up of 14 amino acids. The receptor comes from a woman aged 55-70 years with active or convalescent COVID-19. The specimen was peripheral blood. The chain couples TRBV7-2 to TRBJ2-5; the match to TRBD2 covers 11 bases. For the CDR3, the DNA is TGTGCCAGCGGGATAGCGGGGGGGGGAGAGACCCAGTACTTC. As protein: CASGIAGGGETQYF.